A selection of T cell receptor beta chains follows, all from one sample in a study of T cell repertoires in cytomegalovirus infection. TCRdb re-analysed the reads in MiXCR, keeping a single row per CDR3 protein. The sample shows some 400,000 distinct CDR3 sequences, around 32% of them seen only once. Sequencing was carried out using PBMCs. Receptors were obtained from a human donor in good health (CMV status not recorded). Some clones in this sample may be carry-over from other donors' samples. CDR3s include the opening cysteine and the closing phenylalanine or tryptophan. Fields, in order: CDR3 length, V gene, clone size, J gene, D gene, CDR3 DNA, CDR3 protein. D genes are given only for firm matches. Size is stated for part of the rows, as once, few or many counts, or as a class when the clone is expanded.

15,TRBV4-1,NA,TRBJ2-5,NA,TGCGCCAGCAGCCAAGGGAAGTCAGCCCGAGAGACCCAGTACTTC,CASSQGKSARETQYF
15,TRBV6-1,many,TRBJ1-4,NA,TGTGCCAGCAGCCCCGACGAGGGGGAGAGTGAAAAACTGTTTTTT,CASSPDEGESEKLFF
16,TRBV5-1,NA,TRBJ2-1,TRBD2,TGCGCCAGCAGATCCGGGACTAGCGGGGGCTACAATGAGCAGTTCTTC,CASRSGTSGGYNEQFF
17,TRBV6-8,NA,TRBJ2-1,NA,TGTGCCAGCAGTTACTCCGGGGGACAGTCCAGGCGTAGTGAGCAGTTCTTC,CASSYSGGQSRRSEQFF
13,TRBV14,few,TRBJ1-3,NA,TGTGCCAGCAGCCAAGATTATGGAAACACCATATATTTT,CASSQDYGNTIYF
15,TRBV7-2,few,TRBJ2-7,TRBD1,TGTGCCAGCAGTACGACAGGGGGGTTCCCCTACGAGCAGTACTTC,CASSTTGGFPYEQYF
19,TRBV6-2/TRBV6-3,once,TRBJ1-6,NA,TGTGCCAGCAGTTACGCGGACAGTCGGGCGAGCTCCTATAATTCACCCCTCCACTTT,CASSYADSRASSYNSPLHF
14,TRBV28,NA,TRBJ1-3,NA,TGTGCCAGCACCCCCAATGGCGCTGGAAACACCATATATTTT,CASTPNGAGNTIYF
11,TRBV28,NA,TRBJ2-1,NA,TGTGCCAGCAGTTTAGGTCATGAGCAGTTCTTC,CASSLGHEQFF
15,TRBV7-2,NA,TRBJ2-5,NA,TGTGACAGCAGCCCCCGTGGAGGTCGAGCAGAGACCCAGTACTTC,CDSSPRGGRAETQYF
15,TRBV5-1,NA,TRBJ2-7,TRBD2,TGCGCCAGCAGCATAACTAGCGGGGGGGCCTACGAGCAGTACTTC,CASSITSGGAYEQYF
11,TRBV28,many,TRBJ1-5,NA,TGTGCCAGCAGTAAGAATCAGCCCCAGCATTTT,CASSKNQPQHF
15,TRBV7-2,few,TRBJ1-2,NA,TGTGCCAGCAGCTTAGCTTCAGGGGTTGACTATGGCTACACCTTC,CASSLASGVDYGYTF
16,TRBV4-2,few,TRBJ2-2,NA,TGTGCCAGCAGCCGAGACGGGGGAACCGTCACCGGGGAGCTGTTTTTT,CASSRDGGTVTGELFF
12,TRBV7-9,NA,TRBJ2-1,NA,TGTGCCAGCAGCTTAGTTCGCAATGAGCAGTTCTTC,CASSLVRNEQFF
15,TRBV6-6,few,TRBJ1-1,NA,TGTGCCAGCAGTTGGCGACAGGCACCTAACACTGAAGCTTTCTTT,CASSWRQAPNTEAFF
12,TRBV6-8,many,TRBJ2-7,NA,TGTGCCAGCAGTAAACAGGGTTACGAGCAGTACTTC,CASSKQGYEQYF
14,TRBV28,many,TRBJ1-1,NA,TGTGCCAGCAGTCTCCTATCTTGGAACACTGAAGCTTTCTTT,CASSLLSWNTEAFF
15,TRBV6-1,NA,TRBJ1-6,NA,TGTGCCAGCAGTGAAGCCGGCCACACCCGTAGGCCCCTCCACTTT,CASSEAGHTRRPLHF
12,TRBV7-8,few,TRBJ2-1,NA,TGTGCCAGCAGCTCACAGGGATCTGAGCAGTTCTTC,CASSSQGSEQFF
18,TRBV6-6,NA,TRBJ1-5,TRBD1,TGTGCCAGCAACCGGGCCGGACAGGTTCGGGTCAGCAATCAGCCCCAGCATTTT,CASNRAGQVRVSNQPQHF
15,TRBV7-8,many,TRBJ2-3,NA,TGTGCCAGCAGCGCACGGGGCTTAGACACAGATACGCAGTATTTT,CASSARGLDTDTQYF
16,TRBV12-3/TRBV12-4,few,TRBJ1-2,TRBD1,TGTGCCAGCAGCCGGGGGAAACAGGGGGCCAGCTATGGCTACACCTTC,CASSRGKQGASYGYTF
17,TRBV4-3,NA,TRBJ1-5,NA,TGCGCCAGCAGCCAAGATCCGGGCCCCATTAGCAATCAGCCCCAGCATTTT,CASSQDPGPISNQPQHF
14,TRBV7-9,NA,TRBJ2-5,NA,TGTGCCAGCAGCTCGGGCCCAGGGAGGCTGACCCAGTACTTC,CASSSGPGRLTQYF
15,TRBV2,once,TRBJ2-1,NA,TGTGCCAGCAGTATACCGGGGAACCGAGGGAATGAGCAGTTCTTC,CASSIPGNRGNEQFF